Included here is one T cell receptor (beta chain) sequence, with context. CDR3 size: 15 residues. Germline loops: CDR1 SGHTA, CDR2 FQGNSA. V was pared by 5 bases and J by 7 bases, with 10 bases of the junction left unmatched. The entry originates in a study of blood T cell repertoires in COVID-19. Study in general: Specimens from acute and convalescent COVID-19 originated in the United States, Italy and Spain.

Per the study methods: Researchers report that nucleated cell counts were estimated from reference gene primer amplification. Clones were sequenced by immunoSEQ multiplex PCR, and TCRdb holds only the in-frame ones, with some missing. That table furnishes V, J and clone size, whereas the DNA furnished D and trimming. There are 150,000 to 200,000 clones in the sample; 75% to 85% occur only once, and approximately 10% lies in the top ten. The TCR sequence derives from a human donor in a cohort sampled during active COVID-19. The chain recombines TRBV7-2 with TRBJ1-4; 7 bases align to TRBD1. The sample taken for sequencing was peripheral blood. As DNA, the CDR3 is TGTGCCAGCAGCGCCGGGACAGCCCTACTTGAAAAACTGTTTTTT. It translates to CASSAGTALLEKLFF.